Listed here are 9 T cell receptor beta chains from one sample, sequenced in a study of a mutant IDH1 vaccine in newly diagnosed glioma. The time point here: week 35, safety follow-up. One vaccine dose held 300 ug of mutant IDH1 20-mer peptide and came with topical imiquimod. Sequencing used immunoSEQ multiplex PCR; TCRdb keeps in-frame clones, though not all of them. The table has 30,000 to 40,000 clones, roughly 75% seen once; the top ten hold approximately 2.9%. Antigens for these TCRs are unknown. The sample here was PBMCs, taken from a glioma patient whose treatment included an IDH1 peptide vaccine. These receptors all come from a man aged 35 to 55 with glioma. Some clones in this sample may be carry-over from other donors' samples.

The chain recombines TRBV15 with TRBJ2-7; 9 nucleotides line up with TRBD2. V was clipped by 0 bases and J by 4 bases; unmatched bases: 10. This CDR3 contains 17 residues. Per germline, CDR1 LNHNV and CDR2 YYDKDF (reference sequence). This CDR3 reads CATSRDLRLAGTYEQYF. The CDR3 coding sequence is TGTGCCACCAGCAGAGATTTGAGGCTAGCGGGGACTTACGAGCAGTACTTC.

V usage is TRBV11-3 and J usage is TRBJ1-5; D is unresolved. CDR1 SGHNT and CDR2 YENEEA come from the germline V gene. Trimming removed 0 bases at V and 4 bases at J, with 10 bases between. The CDR3 runs 15 residues. This CDR3 is CASSLEEFGNQPQHF. The CDR3 region has the DNA TGTGCCAGCAGCTTAGAGGAATTCGGAAATCAGCCCCAGCATTTT.

The CDR3 spells CASSPGLAGLNEQFF. DNA for the CDR3: TGCGCCAGCAGCCCTGGACTAGCGGGGTTGAATGAGCAGTTCTTC. The rearrangement links TRBV5-1 to TRBJ2-1, with 12 bases identical to TRBD2. This CDR3 region has 15 residues. Germline V gives CDR1 SGHRS, CDR2 YFSETQ. V was pared by 4 bases and J by 7 bases, with 6 bases of the junction left unmatched. Supplemented by reference TRBV5-1 and TRBJ2-1, the full variable domain reads KAGVTQTPRYLIKTRGQQVTLSCSPISGHRSVSWYQQTPGQGLQFLFEYFSETQRNKGNFPGRFSGRQFSNSRSEMNVSTLELGDSALYLCASSPGLAGLNEQFFGPGTRLTVL.

Written as DNA, the CDR3 is TGTGCCAGCACCCCGGGGTTCCAAGAGACCCAGTACTTC. Protein sequence: CASTPGFQETQYF. The chain couples TRBV6-6 to TRBJ2-5; tentatively, D is TRBD2 (5 bases). This CDR3 has 13 amino acids. CDR1 and CDR2 from the germline V gene are MNHNY and SVGAGI (reference sequence). V was clipped by 7 bases and J by 1 base, with 10 bases between them.

This clone counts as medium-sized. The chain employs TRBV7-9 and TRBJ1-2; D gene ambiguous. Trimming left V 6 bases short and J 0 bases short, with 8 bases between. The germline gives CDR1 SEHNR, CDR2 FQNEAQ (reference sequence). CDR3 length equals 13 residues. Here the CDR3 reads CASSFESNYGYTF. CDR3 DNA sequence: TGTGCCAGCAGTTTCGAATCTAACTATGGCTACACCTTC.

The chain links TRBV7-6 to TRBJ1-1; a weak D match, TRBD1 (5 bases). Germline assignment: CDR1 SGHVS and CDR2 FNYEAQ. The CDR3 covers 17 residues. The V and J ends lost 2 bases and 2 bases respectively, with 18 bases between them. The DNA of the CDR3 is TGTGCCAGCAGCTTAAACCCTGGACATTACGGCAACACTGAAGCTTTCTTT. This sequence encodes CASSLNPGHYGNTEAFF.

This clone has only one observation. CDR3 bases: TGTGCCTCAGAGGGGGCGGTGAGCTCCTACGAGCAGTACTTC. It specifies CASEGAVSSYEQYF. The chain joins TRBV21-1 to TRBJ2-7; the table's D call TRBD1 went unverified against the DNA. TRBV21-1 is a pseudogene segment. There are 14 residues in the CDR3.

This clone has a single count. The V gene is TRBV2, the J gene TRBJ1-1; no clear D gene. The germline V gene has CDR1 SNHLY and CDR2 FYNNEI. Trimming removed 6 bases at V and 7 bases at J, with 9 bases between. The CDR3 totals 11 residues. Here the CDR3 DNA reads TGTGCCAGCAGAGCCTTGGGTGAAGCTTTCTTT. Translation: CASRALGEAFF.

This chain joins TRBV7-2 and TRBJ1-5, with D tentatively TRBD1 (6 bases). V dropped 2 bases and J dropped 0 bases, with 11 bases sitting between them. The CDR3 loop spans 16 amino acids. Germline lookup yields CDR1 SGHTA and CDR2 FQGNSA. DNA for the CDR3: TGTGCCAGCAGCTTAAGGGGGGGCAGTAGCAATCAGCCCCAGCATTTT. Its translation: CASSLRGGSSNQPQHF.